These 25 T cell receptor beta chains were sequenced from one sample in a study of blood T cell repertoires in COVID-19. Sequenced by immunoSEQ multiplex PCR; TCRdb stores in-frame clones only, minus some. This table holds roughly 60,000 clones, more than 65% found once. The material sequenced was peripheral blood. Receptor source: a human donor in a cohort sampled during active COVID-19.

V is TRBV7-9 and J is TRBJ2-3; TRBD1 is a possible D gene (5 bases). Per the germline V gene, CDR1 is SEHNR and CDR2 is FQNEAQ (reference sequence). The CDR3 covers 15 residues. Trimming cost V 3 bases and J 6 bases, with 16 bases left between them. This chain's CDR3 is CASSFPGVPGDTQYF. As DNA, the CDR3 is TGTGCCAGCAGCTTCCCCGGAGTCCCAGGGGATACGCAGTATTTT.

The chain carries TRBV2 and TRBJ1-5; 7 bases are a match to TRBD1. V lost 8 bases, J lost 7 bases, and 11 bases stayed unmatched. CDR3 size: 14 residues. Germline lookup yields CDR1 SNHLY and CDR2 FYNNEI. CDR3 nucleotide sequence: TGTGCCAGCCTGGGGGTAGGGGGCGGCCAGCCCCAGCATTTT. This sequence encodes CASLGVGGGQPQHF.

The chain uses TRBV11-2 and TRBJ2-5; D uncertain. The V end lost 5 bases, the J end lost 4 bases, and 14 bases lay between the germline ends. This CDR3 has 14 amino acids. Per the germline V gene, CDR1 is SGHAT and CDR2 is FQNNGV. As DNA, the CDR3 is TGTGCCAGCAGCCACACACACAGTCCAGAGACCCAGTACTTC. The encoded protein is CASSHTHSPETQYF.

The chain employs TRBV12-3 or TRBV12-4 and TRBJ2-1; the D gene is possibly TRBD2 (5 bases). V was trimmed by 6 bases and J by 13 bases, leaving 19 bases between them. This CDR3 region has 13 residues. Here the CDR3 reads CASSLTGKEIQFF. CDR3 sequence (DNA): TGTGCCAGCAGCCTGACGGGGAAAGAGATCCAGTTCTTC.

The rearrangement links TRBV7-2 to TRBJ1-2; 8 nucleotides line up with TRBD1. The CDR3 is 14 amino acids. V lost 3 bases, J lost 5 bases, and 5 bases stayed unmatched. The germline V gene has CDR1 SGHTA and CDR2 FQGNSA. CDR3 sequence: CASSFTGGAYGYTF. CDR3 DNA: TGTGCCAGCAGCTTCACAGGGGGTGCTTATGGCTACACCTTC.

The chain employs TRBV18 and TRBJ2-5; 12 bases fit TRBD1. The CDR3 length is 15 residues. Germline V CDR1 and CDR2: KGHSH, LQKENI. After removal of 4 bases from V and 6 bases from J, the junction contained 6 bases not matched to a gene. The CDR3: CASSLGTGGVKTQYF. The CDR3 DNA is TGTGCCAGCTCACTCGGGACAGGGGGCGTGAAGACCCAGTACTTC.

This sequence joins TRBV4-2 and TRBJ1-5; D unclear. CDR1 is LGHNA, CDR2 YNFKEQ, per germline. Trimming stripped 0 bases from V and 10 bases from J, with 16 bases between. The CDR3 loop spans 15 amino acids. The CDR3 loop is CASSQEGGGLGPQHF. CDR3 coding DNA: TGTGCCAGCAGCCAAGAGGGTGGCGGGTTAGGCCCCCAGCATTTT.

The CDR3 reads CASGRVGQPQHF. The CDR3 nucleotides are TGTGCCAGCGGCAGGGTAGGCCAGCCCCAGCATTTT. The rearrangement links TRBV6-5 to TRBJ1-5; D might be TRBD1 (5 bases). V lost 8 bases to trimming and J lost 7 bases, with 12 bases between them. Germline values: CDR1 MNHEY, CDR2 SVGAGI. The CDR3 is 12 amino acids.

V and J are TRBV6-2 or TRBV6-3 and TRBJ2-5; possibly TRBD2 for D (6 bases). There are 13 residues in the CDR3. From germline, CDR1 is MNHEY and CDR2 SVGEGT. Trimming left V 4 bases short and J 4 bases short, with 10 bases between. The CDR3 loop is CASSSRLGETQYF. CDR3 sequence (DNA): TGTGCCAGCAGTTCCCGACTAGGAGAGACCCAGTACTTC.

The chain has TRBV19 and TRBJ2-1; TRBD2 is a possible D gene (5 bases). V was trimmed by 5 bases and J by 1 base, leaving 12 bases between them. The CDR3 extends over 15 amino acids. Germline-derived CDR1 and CDR2 are LNHDA and SQIVND (reference sequence). CDR3 in amino acids: CASSHRGMSYNEQFF. The CDR3 DNA is TGTGCCAGTAGTCATCGAGGGATGTCCTACAATGAGCAGTTCTTC.

This clone has more than one count but fewer than ten. The rearrangement uses TRBV3-1 (or the pseudogene TRBV3-2) and TRBJ2-2; possibly TRBD2 for D (5 bases). The germline V gene encodes CDR1 LGHDT and CDR2 YNNKEL (reference sequence). The germline V and J ends were trimmed by 8 bases and 0 bases, with 13 bases remaining between them. The length of the CDR3 is 15 residues. CDR3 coding DNA: TGTGCCAGCGCCGGACTTTTCGCGAACACCGGGGAGCTGTTTTTT. It yields the protein CASAGLFANTGELFF.

This clone was observed once. The V gene is TRBV21-1, the J gene TRBJ2-3; the table's D call of TRBD2 was not tested on the DNA. TRBV21-1 is labeled a pseudogene. The CDR3 covers 15 residues. CDR3: CASSKEKGRIDTQYF. The CDR3 DNA reads as TGTGCCAGCAGCAAGGAGAAAGGGAGGATAGATACGCAGTATTTT.

J is TRBJ2-7 and V is TRBV4-2, with 8 bases aligning to TRBD1. J was trimmed by 2 bases and V by 1 base; bases with no gene match: 4. CDR1 LGHNA and CDR2 YNFKEQ come from the germline V gene. CDR3 length equals 15 residues. Written as DNA, the CDR3 is TGTGCCAGCAGCCAAGGACAGGGGCAGCCCTACGAGCAGTACTTC. Translation gives CASSQGQGQPYEQYF.

CDR3 region: CASSYGLGGRGNQPQHF. For the CDR3, the DNA is TGTGCCAGCAGTTACGGACTGGGTGGCCGAGGCAATCAGCCCCAGCATTTT. The J gene is TRBJ1-5, the V gene TRBV6-2 or TRBV6-3; no clear D gene. The CDR3 sequence is 17 residues long. CDR1 is MNHEY, CDR2 SVGEGT, per germline. V was trimmed by 2 bases and J by 2 bases, leaving 16 bases between them.

The gene calls are TRBV5-1 and TRBJ2-1; a weak D match, TRBD2 (5 bases). This CDR3 region has 15 residues. Germline V lookup: CDR1 SGHRS, CDR2 YFSETQ. The V and J ends lost 2 bases and 5 bases respectively, with 14 bases between them. The CDR3 protein is CASSFFSVGNNEQFF. In nucleotides, the CDR3 is TGCGCCAGCAGCTTTTTTAGTGTCGGGAACAATGAGCAGTTCTTC.

This clone appeared once. The chain uses TRBV19 and TRBJ2-2, with a tentative D call TRBD1 (6 bases). This CDR3 region has 14 residues. V lost 10 bases, J lost 4 bases, and 16 bases lay in between. Germline loops: CDR1 LNHDA, CDR2 SQIVND (reference sequence). The CDR3 loop reads CATRRGWGTGELFF. CDR3 nucleotide sequence: TGTGCCACCCGCAGGGGCTGGGGCACCGGGGAGCTGTTTTTT.

In its sample, this clone was seen once. V usage is TRBV5-4 and J usage is TRBJ2-3, with D tentatively TRBD1 (5 bases). V gave up 4 bases and J gave up 3 bases, with 21 bases separating them. The length of the CDR3 is 17 residues. In germline, CDR1 is SGHNT, CDR2 YYREEE (reference sequence). The CDR3 DNA sequence: TGTGCCAGCAGCCTCCCCAGGCGGCAGGGTGGGACAGATACGCAGTATTTT. Residues: CASSLPRRQGGTDTQYF.

V gene TRBV11-2 combines with J gene TRBJ2-3, with 14 bases matching TRBD2. The germline V gene has CDR1 SGHAT and CDR2 FQNNGV. With 4 bases clipped from V and 1 base from J, the junction kept 10 bases outside the gene matches. CDR3 length equals 19 residues. CDR3 in amino acids: CASSSGTSGRGPGTDTQYF. The CDR3 nucleotides read TGTGCCAGCAGCTCCGGGACTAGCGGGAGAGGTCCCGGCACAGATACGCAGTATTTT.

V gene TRBV18 combines with J gene TRBJ2-3; D call uncertain. The germline CDR1 and CDR2 sequences are KGHSH and LQKENI. CDR3 length: 14 residues. Deletions cut 0 bases from V and 4 bases from J, with 8 bases between. The CDR3 is CASSPPSGADTQYF. In nucleotides, the CDR3 is TGTGCCAGCTCACCACCCAGTGGTGCAGATACGCAGTATTTT.

The chain joins TRBV7-9 to TRBJ1-2; perhaps TRBD1 as D (6 bases). Germline CDR1 is SEHNR and CDR2 is FQNEAQ (reference sequence). The CDR3 spans 12 residues. Trimming shortened V by 9 bases and J by 6 bases, and 14 bases separated the two germline ends. The CDR3 DNA sequence: TGTGCCAGTAGCCGGAACAGGGATGGCTACACCTTC. This encodes CASSRNRDGYTF.

The chain uses TRBV28 and TRBJ1-5, with D unclear. Germline CDR1 is MDHEN and CDR2 is SYDVKM. The V end lost 6 bases, the J end lost 0 bases, and 9 bases lay between the germline ends. This CDR3 has 14 residues. Here the CDR3 reads CASRTEYSNQPQHF. The CDR3 DNA is TGTGCCAGCAGGACGGAGTATAGCAATCAGCCCCAGCATTTT.

The chain is built from TRBV2 and TRBJ1-1; D gene unclear. The V end lost 10 bases, the J end lost 1 base, and 10 bases lay between the germline ends. The CDR3 spans 12 residues. Germline values: CDR1 SNHLY, CDR2 FYNNEI. The CDR3 sequence: CATAEGNTEAFF. Here the CDR3 DNA reads TGTGCCACCGCGGAAGGGAACACTGAAGCTTTCTTT.

This clone was found once. The chain's CDR3 is CASSSLAGVGTDTQYF. The DNA for the CDR3 is TGTGCCAGCAGCTCCTTAGCGGGAGTTGGCACAGATACGCAGTATTTT. The chain couples TRBV5-4 to TRBJ2-3; 9 nucleotides agree with TRBD2. Germline values: CDR1 SGHNT, CDR2 YYREEE (reference sequence). The CDR3 loop spans 16 amino acids. V shed 3 bases and J 1 base; nucleotides not matched to a gene: 6.

This chain links TRBV11-2 with TRBJ2-7; 7 bases line up with TRBD1. Germline V CDR1 and CDR2: SGHAT, FQNNGV. V gave up 1 base and J gave up 3 bases; unmatched junction bases: 6. The CDR3 spans 15 residues. Written as DNA, the CDR3 is TGTGCCAGCAGCTTAGGAGGCTCAGGGGGCTACGAGCAGTACTTC. Protein: CASSLGGSGGYEQYF.

This rearrangement joins TRBV28 to TRBJ1-5; 8 nucleotides match TRBD1. From germline, CDR1 is MDHEN and CDR2 SYDVKM. This CDR3 comprises 15 residues. V lost 7 bases, J lost 1 base, and 6 bases stayed unmatched. The CDR3 nucleotides read TGTGCCAGCAATCCAGGGGGCTTGAGCAATCAGCCCCAGCATTTT. It translates to CASNPGGLSNQPQHF.